This TCR beta chain was obtained from a study of cytomegalovirus exposure and HLA in healthy donors. Points from the study as a whole: TCR beta sequences reportedly predicted most subjects' HLA-A and HLA-B alleles accurately. Cytomegalovirus association was assigned to some 160 TCR beta chains. The authors later linked a missense DCLRE1C variant to TCR beta V- and J-gene trimming.

In regard to this clone: Its antigen remains unknown.

This PCR relied on a set of 60 Vbeta primers and 13 Jbeta primers. In the study's own analysis: Unique TCR beta chains totaled some 81 million in a later count, with roughly 10 million of them shared. Clones were read by immunoSEQ multiplex PCR, and TCRdb kept only the in-frame ones, dropping some. V and J calls and clone size are given by that table; D and trimming were obtained from the DNA. The sample lists around 200,000 clones; 60% to 85% were seen once. Germline assignment: CDR1 SGHAT and CDR2 FQNNGV. CDR3 length: 15 amino acids. V was trimmed by 6 bases and J by 0 bases, leaving 13 bases between them.

The chain joins TRBV11-2 to TRBJ2-3; D is possibly TRBD2 (5 bases). The receptor was derived from a woman between 18 and 30 years old in good health and CMV-seronegative. Source material: PBMCs. As DNA, the CDR3 is TGTGCCAGCAGTCAATCACTAGGGAGCACAGATACGCAGTATTTT. Encoded protein: CASSQSLGSTDTQYF.